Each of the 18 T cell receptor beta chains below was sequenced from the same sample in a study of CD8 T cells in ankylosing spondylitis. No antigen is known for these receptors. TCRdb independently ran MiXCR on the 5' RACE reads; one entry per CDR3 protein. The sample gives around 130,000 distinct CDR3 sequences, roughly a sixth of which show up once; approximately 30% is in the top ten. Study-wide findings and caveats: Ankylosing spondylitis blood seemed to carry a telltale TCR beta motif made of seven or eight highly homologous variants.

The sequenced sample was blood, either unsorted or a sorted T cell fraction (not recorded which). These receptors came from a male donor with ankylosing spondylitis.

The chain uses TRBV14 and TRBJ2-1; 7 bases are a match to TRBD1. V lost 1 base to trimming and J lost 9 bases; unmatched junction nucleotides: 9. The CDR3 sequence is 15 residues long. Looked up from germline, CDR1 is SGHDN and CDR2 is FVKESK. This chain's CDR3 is CASSQARGRGAEQFF. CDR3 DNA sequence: TGTGCCAGCAGCCAAGCCAGGGGGAGAGGGGCTGAGCAGTTCTTC.

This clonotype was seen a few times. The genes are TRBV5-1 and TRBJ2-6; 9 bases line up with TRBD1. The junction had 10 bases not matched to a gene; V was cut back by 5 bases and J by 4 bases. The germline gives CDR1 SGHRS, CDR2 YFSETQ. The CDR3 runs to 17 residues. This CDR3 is CASREGDRVAGANVLTF. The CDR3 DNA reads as TGCGCCAGCAGGGAGGGGGACAGGGTGGCCGGGGCCAACGTCCTGACTTTC. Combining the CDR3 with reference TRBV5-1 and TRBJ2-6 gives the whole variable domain KAGVTQTPRYLIKTRGQQVTLSCSPISGHRSVSWYQQTPGQGLQFLFEYFSETQRNKGNFPGRFSGRQFSNSRSEMNVSTLELGDSALYLCASREGDRVAGANVLTFGAGSRLTVL.

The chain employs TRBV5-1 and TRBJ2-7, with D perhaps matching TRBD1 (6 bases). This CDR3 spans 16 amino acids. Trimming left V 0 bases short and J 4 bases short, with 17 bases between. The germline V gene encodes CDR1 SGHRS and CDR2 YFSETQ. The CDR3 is CASSLGFEDRAYEQYF. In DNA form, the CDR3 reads TGCGCCAGCAGCTTGGGGTTTGAGGACAGAGCATACGAGCAGTACTTC.

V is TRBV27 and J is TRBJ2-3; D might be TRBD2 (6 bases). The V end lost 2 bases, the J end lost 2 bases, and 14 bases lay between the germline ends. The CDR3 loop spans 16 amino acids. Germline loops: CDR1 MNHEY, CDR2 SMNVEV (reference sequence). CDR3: CASSLGEDPPTDTQYF. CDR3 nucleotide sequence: TGTGCCAGCAGTTTAGGGGAGGACCCACCCACAGATACGCAGTATTTT.

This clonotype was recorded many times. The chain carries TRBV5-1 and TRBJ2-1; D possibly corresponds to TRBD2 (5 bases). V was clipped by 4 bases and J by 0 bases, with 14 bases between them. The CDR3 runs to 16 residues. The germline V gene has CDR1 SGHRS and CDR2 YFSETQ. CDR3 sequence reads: CASSRGLEVSYNEQFF. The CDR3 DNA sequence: TGCGCCAGCAGCCGAGGGCTAGAAGTCTCCTACAATGAGCAGTTCTTC.

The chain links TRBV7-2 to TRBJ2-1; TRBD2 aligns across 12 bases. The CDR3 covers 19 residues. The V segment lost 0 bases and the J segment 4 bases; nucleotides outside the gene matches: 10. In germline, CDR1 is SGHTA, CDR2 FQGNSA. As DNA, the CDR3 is TGTGCCAGCAGCTTAGCCCGACCCCCACTAGCGGGAGGTTACAATGAGCAGTTCTTC. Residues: CASSLARPPLAGGYNEQFF.

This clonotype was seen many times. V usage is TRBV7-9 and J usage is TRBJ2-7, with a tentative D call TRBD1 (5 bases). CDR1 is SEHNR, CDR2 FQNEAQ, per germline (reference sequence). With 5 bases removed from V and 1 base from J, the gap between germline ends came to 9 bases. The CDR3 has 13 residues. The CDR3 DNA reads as TGTGCCAGCAGCCGCGACAGTTCCTACGAGCAGTACTTC. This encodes CASSRDSSYEQYF.

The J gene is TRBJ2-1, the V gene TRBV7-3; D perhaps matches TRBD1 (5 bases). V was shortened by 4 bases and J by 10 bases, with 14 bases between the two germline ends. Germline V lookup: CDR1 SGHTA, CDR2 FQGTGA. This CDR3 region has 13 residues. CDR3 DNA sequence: TGTGCCAGCAGCTCCCAGGGCTGGCGGGAGCAGTTCTTC. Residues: CASSSQGWREQFF.

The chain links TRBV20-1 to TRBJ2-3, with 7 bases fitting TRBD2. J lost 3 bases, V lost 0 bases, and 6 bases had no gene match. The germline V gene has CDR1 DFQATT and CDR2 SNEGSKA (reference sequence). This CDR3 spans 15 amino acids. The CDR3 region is CSARDGLVMTDTQYF. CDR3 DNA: TGCAGTGCTAGAGACGGACTAGTCATGACAGATACGCAGTATTTT.

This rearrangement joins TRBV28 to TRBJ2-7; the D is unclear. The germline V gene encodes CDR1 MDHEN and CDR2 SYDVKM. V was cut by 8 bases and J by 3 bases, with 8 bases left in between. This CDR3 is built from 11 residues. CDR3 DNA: TGTGCCAGCGCCCCTGGCTACGAGCAGTACTTC. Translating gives CASAPGYEQYF.

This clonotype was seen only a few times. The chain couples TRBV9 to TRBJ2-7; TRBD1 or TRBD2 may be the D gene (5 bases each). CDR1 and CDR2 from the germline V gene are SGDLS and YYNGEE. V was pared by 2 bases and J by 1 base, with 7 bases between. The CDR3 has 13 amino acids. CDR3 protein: CASSVRESYEQYF. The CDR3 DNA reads TGTGCCAGCAGCGTCAGGGAGTCCTACGAGCAGTACTTC.

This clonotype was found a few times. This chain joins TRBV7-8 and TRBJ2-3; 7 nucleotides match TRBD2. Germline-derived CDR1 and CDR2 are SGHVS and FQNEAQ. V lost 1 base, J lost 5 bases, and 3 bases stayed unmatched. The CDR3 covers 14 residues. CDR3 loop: CASSLGTRGDTQYF. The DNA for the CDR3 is TGTGCCAGCAGCTTAGGGACTAGAGGAGATACGCAGTATTTT.

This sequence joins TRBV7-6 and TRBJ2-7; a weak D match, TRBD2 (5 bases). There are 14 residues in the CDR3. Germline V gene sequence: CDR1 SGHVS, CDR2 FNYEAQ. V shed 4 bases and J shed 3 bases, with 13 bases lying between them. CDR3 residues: CASSSVTGDYEQYF. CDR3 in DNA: TGTGCCAGCAGCTCAGTGACCGGGGACTACGAGCAGTACTTC.

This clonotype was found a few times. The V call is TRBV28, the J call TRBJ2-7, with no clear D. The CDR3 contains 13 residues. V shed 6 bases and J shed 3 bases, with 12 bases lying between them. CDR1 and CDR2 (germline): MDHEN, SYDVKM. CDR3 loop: CASRFSSDYEQYF. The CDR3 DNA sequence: TGTGCCAGCAGATTTTCTTCGGACTACGAGCAGTACTTC. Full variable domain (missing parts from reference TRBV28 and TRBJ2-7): DVKVTQSSRYLVKRTGEKVFLECVQDMDHENMFWYRQDPGLGLRLIYFSYDVKMKEKGDIPEGYSVSREKKERFSLILESASTNQTSMYLCASRFSSDYEQYFGPGTRLTVT.

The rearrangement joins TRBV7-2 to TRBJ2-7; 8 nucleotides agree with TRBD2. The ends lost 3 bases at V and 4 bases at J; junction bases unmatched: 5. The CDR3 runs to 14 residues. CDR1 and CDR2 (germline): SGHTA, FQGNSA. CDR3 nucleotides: TGTGCCAGCAGCTTCGACAGCGGGAGTTACGAGCAGTACTTC. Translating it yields CASSFDSGSYEQYF.

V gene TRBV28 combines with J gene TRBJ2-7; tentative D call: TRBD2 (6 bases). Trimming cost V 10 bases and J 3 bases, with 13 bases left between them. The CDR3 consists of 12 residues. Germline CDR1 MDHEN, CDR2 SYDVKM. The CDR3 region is CATREDFYEQYF. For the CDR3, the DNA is TGTGCCACCAGGGAGGACTTCTACGAGCAGTACTTC.

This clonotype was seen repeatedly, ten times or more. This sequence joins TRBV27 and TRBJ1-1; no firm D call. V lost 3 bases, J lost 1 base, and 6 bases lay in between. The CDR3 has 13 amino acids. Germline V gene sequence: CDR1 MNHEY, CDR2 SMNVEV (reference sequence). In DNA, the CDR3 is TGTGCCAGCAGTTTTGCGGGGAACACTGAAGCTTTCTTT. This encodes CASSFAGNTEAFF.

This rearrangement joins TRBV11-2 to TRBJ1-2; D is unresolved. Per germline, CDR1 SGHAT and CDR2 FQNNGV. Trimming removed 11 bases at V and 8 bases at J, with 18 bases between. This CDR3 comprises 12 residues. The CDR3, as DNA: TGTGCCTCCCGGGTCGAACTCGGCGGCTACACCTTC. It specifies CASRVELGGYTF.